The rows below give T cell receptor beta chains drawn from one sample of a study of blood T cell repertoires in COVID-19. The protocol was immunoSEQ multiplex PCR, while the TCRdb copy is restricted to in-frame clones and leaves out a portion. The repertoire holds about 270,000 clones, with less than 95% as singletons. Sequenced: PBMCs or T cells enriched from blood (not recorded which). The receptors come from a man in his forties who had been exposed to COVID-19. Each CDR3 is given with its conserved first and last residue. Fields, in order: V gene, D gene, clone size, J gene, CDR3 length, CDR3 DNA, CDR3 protein. D genes are given only for firm matches. Clone size, where shown, is once, few, many, or a class for clones that have expanded.

>TRBV28|TRBD1|-|TRBJ2-5|14
TGTGCCAGCAGGTCACGACAGGGGTGGGAGACCCAGTACTTC
CASRSRQGWETQYF
>TRBV3-1/TRBV3-2|TRBD1|-|TRBJ2-7|14
TGTGCCAGCAGCCGACAGGGTAGCTCCTACGAGCAGTACTTC
CASSRQGSSYEQYF
>TRBV2|-|-|TRBJ1-4|16
TGTGCCAGCAGTGAAGGCGGCGCGGGGGTGTTAGGAAAACTGTTTTTT
CASSEGGAGVLGKLFF
>TRBV13|-|once|TRBJ1-3|14
TGTGCCAGCAGCTCACTTATCTCTGGAAACACCATATATTTT
CASSSLISGNTIYF
>TRBV19|-|-|TRBJ2-2|14
TGTGCCAGTAACCGAGCGGTTAACACCGGGGAGCTGTTTTTT
CASNRAVNTGELFF
>TRBV28|-|-|TRBJ2-7|12
TGTGCCAGCAGTACAGGGAACTACGAGCAGTACTTC
CASSTGNYEQYF
>TRBV5-1|-|-|TRBJ2-2|15
TGCGCCAGCAGCTTGGACAGTTCTGCCACCGGGGAGCTGTTTTTT
CASSLDSSATGELFF
>TRBV7-6|TRBD2|-|TRBJ2-3|17
TGTGCCAGCAGCTTTGGACTAGCGGGAGAGTACACAGATACGCAGTATTTT
CASSFGLAGEYTDTQYF
>TRBV9|TRBD2|-|TRBJ2-5|15
TGTGCCAGCAGTCTAGCGGGAGTGTGGGAAGAGACCCAGTACTTC
CASSLAGVWEETQYF
>TRBV28|-|-|TRBJ2-2|14
TGTGCCAGCAGCTCACACAGGGCCACCGGGGAGCTGTTTTTT
CASSSHRATGELFF
>TRBV7-9|-|-|TRBJ1-4|14
TGTGCCAGCAGCTTGACGGAGGGCGGCGAAAAACTGTTTTTT
CASSLTEGGEKLFF
>TRBV4-1|TRBD1|-|TRBJ2-2|17
TGCGCCAGCAGCCCCGGGACAGGGGGCTGGAACACCGGGGAGCTGTTTTTT
CASSPGTGGWNTGELFF
>TRBV2|TRBD2|-|TRBJ2-7|15
TGTGCCAGCAGTGGGGGACTAGCAGAGATCTACGAGCAGTACTTC
CASSGGLAEIYEQYF
>TRBV6-2/TRBV6-3|TRBD2|-|TRBJ2-2|16
TGTGCCAGCAGTTACGTAACTAGCGGGAGAGCGGGGGAGCTGTTTTTT
CASSYVTSGRAGELFF
>TRBV9|-|once|TRBJ2-7|15
TGTGCCAGCAGCGTTCGACTGCCCGCCCTTTTCGAGCAGTACTTC
CASSVRLPALFEQYF
>TRBV19|TRBD2|-|TRBJ2-1|14
TGTGCCAGTAAGGGGACTAGTCCAGGGAATGAGCAGTTCTTC
CASKGTSPGNEQFF
>TRBV30|TRBD1|-|TRBJ2-2|14
TGTGCCTGGGAGGGACAGGGCAACACCGGGGAGCTGTTTTTT
CAWEGQGNTGELFF
>TRBV10-3|-|-|TRBJ1-1|12
TGTGCCACTCGGATAGAGGACACTGAAGCTTTCTTT
CATRIEDTEAFF
>TRBV5-6|-|-|TRBJ1-1|12
TGTGCCAGCACCTCCTTAAACGGTGAAGCTTTCTTT
CASTSLNGEAFF
>TRBV7-9|-|-|TRBJ1-5|14
TGTGCCAGCAGCTTAGGGGGAGGCAATCAGCCCCAGCATTTT
CASSLGGGNQPQHF
>TRBV4-1|TRBD1|once|TRBJ1-4|14
TGCGCCAGCAGCTCGGGACAGGGGGTTGAAAAACTGTTTTTT
CASSSGQGVEKLFF
>TRBV19|-|-|TRBJ2-3|15
TGTGCCAGTTGCCGGACACAGGATCCCACAGATACGCAGTATTTT
CASCRTQDPTDTQYF